The clone carrying this T cell receptor beta chain was observed a handful of times. What it binds is not known. Germline CDR1 reads ENHRY; CDR2 reads SYGVKD. This CDR3 contains 20 residues. The germline V and J ends were trimmed by 2 bases and 0 bases, with 24 bases remaining between them. The data were obtained in a study of lymphopenia after photon versus proton radiotherapy. General study results and limits: Relative stability marked proton patients; photon patients lost diversity and naive cells. After lymphocyte nadir, photon-treated repertoires showed oligoclonal expansion, especially CD8+ Temra. A bigger post-nadir fall in TCR diversity correlated inversely with survival time in deceased patients.

Sequencing used immunoSEQ multiplex PCR; TCRdb keeps in-frame clones, though not all of them. This sample carries 30,000 to 45,000 clones, approximately 90% of them seen once, and the ten largest clones take 12% to 15%. J is TRBJ2-3 and V is TRBV10-3; D may be TRBD1 (5 bases). The specimen comprised peripheral blood, sampled from a patient treated with photon-based radiotherapy. The sequence came from a man aged 55 to 69 with cholangiocarcinoma. CDR3 loop: CAISEPVARGRTSSTDTQYF. The CDR3 DNA is TGTGCCATCAGTGAGCCGGTGGCTAGGGGCAGGACCTCTAGCACAGATACGCAGTATTTT.